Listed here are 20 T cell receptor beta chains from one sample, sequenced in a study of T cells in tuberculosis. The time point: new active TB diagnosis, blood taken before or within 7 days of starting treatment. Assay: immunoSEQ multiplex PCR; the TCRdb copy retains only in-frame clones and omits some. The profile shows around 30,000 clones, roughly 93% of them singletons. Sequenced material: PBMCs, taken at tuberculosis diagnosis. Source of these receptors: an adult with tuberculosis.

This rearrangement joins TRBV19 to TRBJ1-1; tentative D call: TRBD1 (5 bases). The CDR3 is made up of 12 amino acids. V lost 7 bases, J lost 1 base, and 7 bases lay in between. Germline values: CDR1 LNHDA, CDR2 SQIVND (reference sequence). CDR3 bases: TGTGCCAGTATGCAGGGGAACACTGAAGCTTTCTTT. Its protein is CASMQGNTEAFF.

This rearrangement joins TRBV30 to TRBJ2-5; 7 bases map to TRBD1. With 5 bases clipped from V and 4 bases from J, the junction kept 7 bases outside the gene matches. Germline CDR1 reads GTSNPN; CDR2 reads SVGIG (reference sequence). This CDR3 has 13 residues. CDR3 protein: CAWSDRATETQYF. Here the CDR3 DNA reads TGTGCCTGGTCTGACAGGGCGACAGAGACCCAGTACTTC.

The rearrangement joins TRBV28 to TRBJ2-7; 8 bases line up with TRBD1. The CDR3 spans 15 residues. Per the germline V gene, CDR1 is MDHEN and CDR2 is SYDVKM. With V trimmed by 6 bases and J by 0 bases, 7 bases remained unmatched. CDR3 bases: TGTGCCAGCAGACCGGCGGGACAGGCCTCCTACGAGCAGTACTTC. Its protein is CASRPAGQASYEQYF. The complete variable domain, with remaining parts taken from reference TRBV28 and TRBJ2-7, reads DVKVTQSSRYLVKRTGEKVFLECVQDMDHENMFWYRQDPGLGLRLIYFSYDVKMKEKGDIPEGYSVSREKKERFSLILESASTNQTSMYLCASRPAGQASYEQYFGPGTRLTVT.

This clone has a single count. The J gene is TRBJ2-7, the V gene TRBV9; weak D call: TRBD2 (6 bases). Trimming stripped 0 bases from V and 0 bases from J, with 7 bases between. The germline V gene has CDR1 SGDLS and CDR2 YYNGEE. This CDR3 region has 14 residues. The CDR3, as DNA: TGTGCCAGCAGCGTAGGTAGCGGCTCCTACGAGCAGTACTTC. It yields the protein CASSVGSGSYEQYF.

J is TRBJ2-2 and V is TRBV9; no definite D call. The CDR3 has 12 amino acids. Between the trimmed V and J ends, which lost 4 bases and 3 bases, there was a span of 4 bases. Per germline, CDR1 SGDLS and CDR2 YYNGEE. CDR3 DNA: TGTGCCAGCAGCCCTTACACCGGGGAGCTGTTTTTT. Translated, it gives CASSPYTGELFF.

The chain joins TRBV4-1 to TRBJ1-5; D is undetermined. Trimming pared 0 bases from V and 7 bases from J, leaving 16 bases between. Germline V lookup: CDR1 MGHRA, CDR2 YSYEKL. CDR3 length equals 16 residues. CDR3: CASSQEWEGGGQPQHF. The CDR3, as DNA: TGCGCCAGCAGCCAAGAATGGGAGGGAGGCGGCCAGCCCCAGCATTTT.

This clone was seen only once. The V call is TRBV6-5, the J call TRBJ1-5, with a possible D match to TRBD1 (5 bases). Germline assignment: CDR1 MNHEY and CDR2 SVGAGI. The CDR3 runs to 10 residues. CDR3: CAYGTWPQHF. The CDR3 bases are TGTGCGTACGGGACTTGGCCCCAGCATTTT.

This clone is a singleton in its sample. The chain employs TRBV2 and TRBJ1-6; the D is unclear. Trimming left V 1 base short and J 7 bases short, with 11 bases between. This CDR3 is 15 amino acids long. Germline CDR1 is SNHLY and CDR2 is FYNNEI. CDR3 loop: CASSEGQANNSPLHF. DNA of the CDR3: TGTGCCAGCAGTGAAGGGCAGGCCAACAATTCACCCCTCCACTTT.

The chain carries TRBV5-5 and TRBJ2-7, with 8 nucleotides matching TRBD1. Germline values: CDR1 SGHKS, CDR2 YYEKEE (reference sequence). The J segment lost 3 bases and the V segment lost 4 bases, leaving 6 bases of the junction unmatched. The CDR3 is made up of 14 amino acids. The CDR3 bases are TGTGCCAGCAGCCCCGGGACAGGCCACTACGAGCAGTACTTC. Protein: CASSPGTGHYEQYF.

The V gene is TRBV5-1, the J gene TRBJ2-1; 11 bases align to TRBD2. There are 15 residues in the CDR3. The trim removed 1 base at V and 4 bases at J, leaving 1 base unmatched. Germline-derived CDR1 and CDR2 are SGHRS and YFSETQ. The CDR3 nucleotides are TGCGCCAGCAGCTTGACTAGCGGGAGTTACAATGAGCAGTTCTTC. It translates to CASSLTSGSYNEQFF.

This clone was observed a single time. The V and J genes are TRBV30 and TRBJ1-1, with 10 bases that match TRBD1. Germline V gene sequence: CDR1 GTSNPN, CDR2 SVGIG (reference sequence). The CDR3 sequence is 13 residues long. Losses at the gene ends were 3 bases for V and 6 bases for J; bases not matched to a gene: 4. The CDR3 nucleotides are TGTGCCTGGAGAGAGACAGGGGGCTCTGAAGCTTTCTTT. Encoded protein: CAWRETGGSEAFF.

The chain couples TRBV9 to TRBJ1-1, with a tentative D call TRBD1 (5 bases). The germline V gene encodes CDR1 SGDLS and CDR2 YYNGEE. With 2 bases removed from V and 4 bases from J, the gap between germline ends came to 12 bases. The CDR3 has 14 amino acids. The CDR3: CASSVGGGSTEAFF. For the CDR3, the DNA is TGTGCCAGCAGCGTGGGGGGAGGATCCACTGAAGCTTTCTTT.

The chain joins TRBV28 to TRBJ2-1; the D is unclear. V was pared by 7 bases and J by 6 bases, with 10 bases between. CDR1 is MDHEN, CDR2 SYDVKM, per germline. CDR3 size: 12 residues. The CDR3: CASISSPNEQFF. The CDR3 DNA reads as TGTGCCAGCATATCTAGTCCCAATGAGCAGTTCTTC. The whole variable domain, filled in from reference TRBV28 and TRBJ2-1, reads DVKVTQSSRYLVKRTGEKVFLECVQDMDHENMFWYRQDPGLGLRLIYFSYDVKMKEKGDIPEGYSVSREKKERFSLILESASTNQTSMYLCASISSPNEQFFGPGTRLTVL.

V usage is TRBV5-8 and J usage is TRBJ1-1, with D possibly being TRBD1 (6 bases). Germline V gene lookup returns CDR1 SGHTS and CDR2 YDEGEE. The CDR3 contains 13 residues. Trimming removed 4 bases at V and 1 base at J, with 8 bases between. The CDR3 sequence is CASSRQENTEAFF. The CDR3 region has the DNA TGTGCCAGCAGCCGACAGGAGAACACTGAAGCTTTCTTT.

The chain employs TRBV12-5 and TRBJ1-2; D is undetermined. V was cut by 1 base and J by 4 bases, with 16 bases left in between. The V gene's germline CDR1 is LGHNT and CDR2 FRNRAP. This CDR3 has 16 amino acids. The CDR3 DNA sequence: TGTGCTAGTGGTTTGGGGCGCGGGGTGGAGGGCTATGGCTACACCTTC. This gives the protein CASGLGRGVEGYGYTF.

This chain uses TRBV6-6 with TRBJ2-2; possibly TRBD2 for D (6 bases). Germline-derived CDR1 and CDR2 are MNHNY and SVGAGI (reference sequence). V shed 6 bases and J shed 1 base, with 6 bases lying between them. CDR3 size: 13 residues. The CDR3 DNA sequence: TGTGCCAGCAGGCGGGAGAACACCGGGGAGCTGTTTTTT. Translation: CASRRENTGELFF.

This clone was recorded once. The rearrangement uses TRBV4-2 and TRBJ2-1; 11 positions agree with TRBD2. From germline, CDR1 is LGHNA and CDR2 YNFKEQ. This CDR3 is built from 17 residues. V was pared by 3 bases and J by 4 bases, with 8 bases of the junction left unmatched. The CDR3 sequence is CASSQGVGTSGYNEQFF. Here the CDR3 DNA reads TGTGCCAGCAGCCAGGGGGTCGGGACTAGCGGTTACAATGAGCAGTTCTTC.

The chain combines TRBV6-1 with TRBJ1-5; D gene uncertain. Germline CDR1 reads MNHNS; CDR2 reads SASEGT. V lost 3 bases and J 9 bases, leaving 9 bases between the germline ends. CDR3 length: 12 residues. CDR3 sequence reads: CASSDSTGPQHF. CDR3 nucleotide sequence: TGTGCCAGCAGTGATTCGACGGGGCCCCAGCATTTT.

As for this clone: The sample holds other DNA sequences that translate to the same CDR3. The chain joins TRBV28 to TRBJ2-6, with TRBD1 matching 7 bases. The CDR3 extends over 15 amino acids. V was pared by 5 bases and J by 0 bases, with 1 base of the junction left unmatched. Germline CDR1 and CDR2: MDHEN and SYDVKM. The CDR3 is CASSRDSSGANVLTF. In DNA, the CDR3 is TGTGCCAGCAGTCGGGACAGCTCTGGGGCCAACGTCCTGACTTTC.

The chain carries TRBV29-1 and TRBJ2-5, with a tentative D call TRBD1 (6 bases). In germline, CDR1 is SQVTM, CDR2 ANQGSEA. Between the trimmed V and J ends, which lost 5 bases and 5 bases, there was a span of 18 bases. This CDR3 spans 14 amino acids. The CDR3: CSVSGRGTSETQYF. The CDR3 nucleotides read TGCAGCGTTTCCGGCAGGGGAACGTCGGAGACCCAGTACTTC.